This is a list of T cell receptor beta chains from one sample in a study of blood T cell repertoires in COVID-19. Here immunoSEQ multiplex PCR was the method, and the copy in TCRdb shows in-frame clones only, minus some. The table records tens of thousands of clones, 70% to 90% of them present only once. The specimen sequenced was peripheral blood. The receptors were sampled from a human donor in a cohort sampled during active COVID-19. The CDR3 runs from the conserved cysteine through the conserved F or W. The D gene is left open where the match is weak. Expanded clones get a size class; other rows say once, few or many, or leave the size out.

j_call	v_call	d_call	cdr3_length	clone_size	cdr3_nt	cdr3_aa
TRBJ2-2	TRBV3-1/TRBV3-2	-	14	once	TGTGCCAGCAGCCAAGAGGCGGCGACCGGGGAGCTGTTTTTT	CASSQEAATGELFF
TRBJ1-6	TRBV12-3/TRBV12-4	-	13	-	TGTGCCAGCAGTTGGCAGGGAAATTCACCCCTCCACTTT	CASSWQGNSPLHF
TRBJ2-7	TRBV6-1	TRBD1	12	-	TGTGCCAGCAGTGACCCCGACAGGGATGAGTCCTTC	CASSDPDRDESF
TRBJ2-3	TRBV7-9	-	15	-	TGTGCCAGCAGCTTAGCCGGAGAGGTCACAGATACGCAGTATTTT	CASSLAGEVTDTQYF
TRBJ2-5	TRBV10-3	TRBD2	16	-	TGTGCCATCAGTGACCCAGGTAGCGGGACCCAAGAGACCCAGTACTTC	CAISDPGSGTQETQYF
TRBJ2-3	TRBV9	-	15	-	TGTGCCAGCAGCGTACAGGGTAGAGTCACAGATACGCAGTATTTT	CASSVQGRVTDTQYF
TRBJ2-1	TRBV7-3	TRBD2	15	-	TGTGCCAGCAGCCTCCGACTAGCGGGAGTGGCTGAGCAGTTCTTC	CASSLRLAGVAEQFF
TRBJ2-2	TRBV28	TRBD2	13	-	TGTGCCAGCAGTCCCGGGGGGGCCGGGGAGCTGTTTTTT	CASSPGGAGELFF
TRBJ1-4	TRBV19	-	15	-	TGTGCCAGTACCTCTGGGGCCATAGATGGAGAAAAACTGTTTTTT	CASTSGAIDGEKLFF
TRBJ2-7	TRBV6-2/TRBV6-3	TRBD1	15	once	TGTGCCAGCAGTTATCTCGGACAGGGGACCTACGAGCAGTACTTC	CASSYLGQGTYEQYF
TRBJ2-1	TRBV5-4	TRBD2	15	-	TGTGCCAGCAGCTTGGACGGGAGGGGAAACAATGAGCAGTTCTTC	CASSLDGRGNNEQFF
TRBJ1-1	TRBV11-3	-	13	-	TGTGCCAGCAGCTTAGTAAGAGAGACTGAAGCTTTCTTT	CASSLVRETEAFF
TRBJ2-1	TRBV5-4	-	14	-	TGTGCCAGCAGCCCGGAACTAGTTACGAATGAGCAGTTCTTC	CASSPELVTNEQFF
TRBJ1-6	TRBV28	-	14	-	TGTGCCAGCAGTTGGAGGGGAAATAATTCACCCCTCCACTTT	CASSWRGNNSPLHF
TRBJ1-1	TRBV12-5	-	17	-	TGTGCTAGTGGTTTGGTACGGTCAGGGTGGGTTAACACTGAAGCTTTCTTT	CASGLVRSGWVNTEAFF
TRBJ1-6	TRBV7-9	-	15	-	TGTGCCAGCACTCCAACAGGGTGGTATAATTCACCCCTCCACTTT	CASTPTGWYNSPLHF
TRBJ2-1	TRBV7-2	TRBD2	15	-	TGTGCCAGCAGCCCTCTAGCGGGGGACAGGTCTGAGCAGTTCTTC	CASSPLAGDRSEQFF
TRBJ2-1	TRBV24-1	TRBD2	16	-	TGTGCCACCAGTGATTTGGGGCCTAGCGGTTACAATGAGCAGTTCTTC	CATSDLGPSGYNEQFF
TRBJ2-1	TRBV12-3/TRBV12-4	-	11	-	TGTGCCAGCAGTCAGACTTGGGAGCAGTTCTTC	CASSQTWEQFF
TRBJ1-5	TRBV9	TRBD1	14	-	TGTGCCAGCAGCGCGGGACAGGGAGATCAGCCCCAGCATTTT	CASSAGQGDQPQHF
TRBJ1-3	TRBV10-3	-	13	-	TGTGCCATACACAGGGACACTGGAAACACCATATATTTT	CAIHRDTGNTIYF
TRBJ2-3	TRBV30	-	13	-	TGTGCCTGGACGGGTTATAGGCAAGATACGCAGTATTTT	CAWTGYRQDTQYF
TRBJ2-3	TRBV5-1	-	14	-	TGCGCCAGCAGCCTTGACAGCCTCACAGATACGCAGTATTTT	CASSLDSLTDTQYF
TRBJ2-3	TRBV6-5	TRBD2	15	-	TGTGCCAGCAGGGATAGCGGGAGGACTAAAGATACGCAGTATTTT	CASRDSGRTKDTQYF
TRBJ2-5	TRBV7-3	TRBD1	17	-	TGTGCCAGCAGCTTAACAGGGAGACAGGGCGTGCAAGAGACCCAGTACTTC	CASSLTGRQGVQETQYF
TRBJ1-2	TRBV4-1	-	15	-	TGCGCCAGCAGCCAAGTCTCGACAGGACCCTATGGCTACACCTTC	CASSQVSTGPYGYTF
TRBJ2-6	TRBV11-2	-	18	-	TGTGCCAGCAGCTTAGATTACGTCCAGGCACCAAGGGCCAACGTCCTGACTTTC	CASSLDYVQAPRANVLTF
TRBJ1-2	TRBV7-9	-	15	-	TGTGCCAGCAGCCTAGAACCGGACAGAAACTATGGCTACACCTTC	CASSLEPDRNYGYTF
TRBJ2-1	TRBV19	-	16	-	TGTGCCAGTAATTATGGGGCCGGGCCGCTGTCCCATGAGCAGTTCTTC	CASNYGAGPLSHEQFF
TRBJ2-3	TRBV2	-	14	-	TGTGCCAGCACCCGGACAGCTTCCACAGATACGCAGTATTTT	CASTRTASTDTQYF
TRBJ1-2	TRBV5-6	TRBD1	13	-	TGTGCCAGCAGCCGACAGGGAGGCTATGGCTACACCTTC	CASSRQGGYGYTF
TRBJ2-1	TRBV7-9	TRBD2	15	-	TGTGCCAGCAGCTTAGAACTAGCGGGAGGAATTGAGCAGTTCTTC	CASSLELAGGIEQFF
TRBJ2-2	TRBV21-1	-	16	-	TGTGCCAGACCGACGCCGGGACAGGAAGGCACCGGGGAGCTGTTTTTT	CARPTPGQEGTGELFF
TRBJ2-5	TRBV5-4	TRBD1	16	few	TGTGCCAGCAGCCCGCCGACGACAGGGACCCAAGAGACCCAGTACTTC	CASSPPTTGTQETQYF
TRBJ1-2	TRBV10-3	-	19	-	TGTGCCATCAGTGAGTCGAGTTCGCCAGGGAAGGGGTTTAACTATGGCTACACCTTC	CAISESSSPGKGFNYGYTF
TRBJ1-2	TRBV6-6	TRBD1	14	once	TGTGCCAGCAGCCAGGGGACAGCCAACTATGGCTACACCTTC	CASSQGTANYGYTF
TRBJ2-1	TRBV9	-	17	-	TGTGCCAGCAGCGTTGCGCCCTGGACAGACTCCTACAATGAGCAGTTCTTC	CASSVAPWTDSYNEQFF
TRBJ2-1	TRBV3-1/TRBV3-2	-	12	once	TGTGCCAGCAGCCAACTGGAGCGGGAGCAGTTCTTC	CASSQLEREQFF
TRBJ1-2	TRBV20-1	-	11	once	TGCAGTGCTAAGAACCAGAATGGCTACACCTTC	CSAKNQNGYTF
TRBJ2-1	TRBV7-9	-	13	once	TGTGCCAGCAGCTTAGGATTTTTTAGTGAGCAGTTCTTC	CASSLGFFSEQFF
TRBJ2-1	TRBV5-1	TRBD1	15	-	TGCGCCAGCAGCTTGGATGGACAGGGGTACAATGAGCAGTTCTTC	CASSLDGQGYNEQFF
TRBJ1-4	TRBV24-1	TRBD1	17	-	TGTGCCACCAGTGACCCGGGACAGGGCGGAACTAATGAAAAACTGTTTTTT	CATSDPGQGGTNEKLFF
TRBJ1-1	TRBV11-2	TRBD1	14	-	TGTGCCAGCAGCCCCACCCAGGGGGCCACTGAAGCTTTCTTT	CASSPTQGATEAFF
TRBJ2-3	TRBV3-1/TRBV3-2	-	12	-	TGTGCCAGCAGCCAAGATCCGGGAGCTCAGTATTTT	CASSQDPGAQYF
TRBJ1-4	TRBV2	-	14	-	TGTGCCAGCAGTGGACAGGCAACTAATGAAAAACTGTTTTTT	CASSGQATNEKLFF
TRBJ2-5	TRBV7-9	TRBD2	17	once	TGTGCCAGCAGCCCTCCGCGGGGGGGTAGGGTTTGGGAGACCCAGTACTTC	CASSPPRGGRVWETQYF
TRBJ2-5	TRBV19	TRBD2	16	-	TGTGCCAGTAGAGATAGCGGGAGGGCCGGGGAAGAGACCCAGTACTTC	CASRDSGRAGEETQYF
TRBJ2-7	TRBV9	TRBD2	17	-	TGTGCCAGCACTCCGGGACTAGCGGGATACTCTTCCTACGAGCAGTACTTC	CASTPGLAGYSSYEQYF